Shown below are 13 T cell receptor beta chains from a single sample sequenced in a study of early stage breast cancer tumors. Profiling relied on immunoSEQ multiplex PCR, and the TCRdb table lists in-frame clones only, not all of them. The data hold 60,000 to 80,000 clones, with approximately 79% observed a single time. Sequences were obtained from blood. These receptors were taken from a person between 60 and 69 years old with breast cancer.

The table lists this clone with a few counts. The chain is built from TRBV9 and TRBJ2-7; D not certain. This CDR3 contains 14 residues. Germline CDR1 and CDR2: SGDLS and YYNGEE. Between the trimmed V and J ends, which lost 2 bases and 2 bases, there was a span of 11 bases. CDR3 bases: TGTGCCAGCAGCGTCGCGGCGCCTGCCTACGAGCAGTACTTC. Translation: CASSVAAPAYEQYF.

This chain uses TRBV6-5 with TRBJ1-2; TRBD1 is a possible D gene (6 bases). The V gene's germline CDR1 is MNHEY and CDR2 SVGAGI. This CDR3 spans 14 amino acids. Trimming pared 6 bases from V and 2 bases from J, leaving 13 bases between. The CDR3 DNA sequence: TGTGCCAGCAGGAGGACAGCCAGGAACTATGGCTACACCTTC. It yields the protein CASRRTARNYGYTF.

The chain joins TRBV6-1 to TRBJ2-2; no definite D call. CDR1 and CDR2 (germline): MNHNS, SASEGT. The CDR3 length is 12 residues. V was pared by 7 bases and J by 6 bases, with 9 bases between. In DNA, the CDR3 is TGTGCCAGCACTCCTTTGGCCGGGGAGCTGTTTTTT. Its translation: CASTPLAGELFF.

This clone was detected only a few times. The rearrangement uses TRBV5-4 and TRBJ1-3; D perhaps matches TRBD1 (5 bases). The CDR3 runs to 15 residues. Germline loops: CDR1 SGHNT, CDR2 YYREEE (reference sequence). Trimming shortened V by 2 bases and J by 4 bases, and 13 bases separated the two germline ends. CDR3 sequence: CASSFGRASGNTIYF. In DNA form, the CDR3 reads TGTGCCAGCAGCTTCGGCAGGGCGTCGGGAAACACCATATATTTT.

J is TRBJ2-7 and V is TRBV2; 8 positions agree with TRBD2. The CDR3 consists of 14 residues. The germline gives CDR1 SNHLY, CDR2 FYNNEI. V was clipped by 4 bases and J by 5 bases; unmatched bases: 7. The CDR3 spells CASSGISGVNEQYF. CDR3 DNA: TGTGCCAGCAGTGGGATTAGCGGGGTCAACGAGCAGTACTTC. Full variable domain (outside the CDR3, taken from reference TRBV2 and TRBJ2-7): EPEVTQTPSHQVTQMGQEVILRCVPISNHLYFYWYRQILGQKVEFLVSFYNNEISEKSEIFDDQFSVERPDGSNFTLKIRSTKLEDSAMYFCASSGISGVNEQYFGPGTRLTVT.

The rearrangement links TRBV5-1 to TRBJ2-2; unclear D gene. The CDR3 covers 14 residues. Germline CDR1 reads SGHRS; CDR2 reads YFSETQ. Trimming took off 0 bases at V and 5 bases at J, with 8 bases between the two ends. CDR3 in DNA: TGCGCCAGCAGCTTGGTTCTAGATACCGGGGAGCTGTTTTTT. It yields the protein CASSLVLDTGELFF.

The chain links TRBV7-3 to TRBJ1-2; TRBD1 agrees at 8 bases. V was clipped by 4 bases and J by 4 bases; unmatched bases: 2. This CDR3 contains 13 residues. CDR1 SGHTA and CDR2 FQGTGA come from the germline V gene. CDR3 sequence reads: CASSSGQGYGYTF. CDR3 coding DNA: TGTGCCAGCAGCTCCGGACAGGGCTATGGCTACACCTTC.

The chain couples TRBV13 to TRBJ1-6; D uncertain. From germline, CDR1 is PRHDT and CDR2 FYEKMQ (reference sequence). The germline V and J ends were trimmed by 5 bases and 0 bases, with 8 bases remaining between them. The CDR3 is made up of 15 amino acids. CDR3 sequence reads: CASSRESSYNSPLHF. As DNA, the CDR3 is TGTGCCAGCAGCAGAGAGAGCTCCTATAATTCACCCCTCCACTTT.

This clone was counted once. The chain couples TRBV19 to TRBJ1-5, with TRBD1 matching 8 bases. This CDR3 has 17 residues. Losses at the gene ends were 3 bases for V and 2 bases for J; bases not matched to a gene: 9. Germline V CDR1 and CDR2: LNHDA, SQIVND (reference sequence). CDR3 sequence: CASSISGQGARNQPQHF. CDR3 coding DNA: TGTGCCAGTAGTATTAGTGGCCAGGGGGCACGCAATCAGCCCCAGCATTTT. Combining the CDR3 with reference TRBV19 and TRBJ1-5 gives the whole variable domain DGGITQSPKYLFRKEGQNVTLSCEQNLNHDAMYWYRQDPGQGLRLIYYSQIVNDFQKGDIAEGYSVSREKKESFPLTVTSAQKNPTAFYLCASSISGQGARNQPQHFGDGTRLSIL.

The chain is built from TRBV7-3 and TRBJ1-1; D unresolved. The CDR3 sequence is 14 residues long. Trimming cost V 3 bases and J 4 bases, with 12 bases left between them. CDR1 is SGHTA, CDR2 FQGTGA, per germline. CDR3 nucleotides: TGTGCCAGCAGCTTGTTGGGTCAAATCACTGAAGCTTTCTTT. It yields the protein CASSLLGQITEAFF.

The chain has TRBV7-2 and TRBJ2-5; no reliable D call. CDR3 length: 13 residues. Trimming removed 2 bases from V and 4 bases from J, with 8 bases in between. CDR1 is SGHTA, CDR2 FQGNSA, per germline. CDR3: CASSLRHGETQYF. For the CDR3, the DNA is TGTGCCAGCAGCTTACGGCACGGAGAGACCCAGTACTTC.

The rearrangement joins TRBV21-1 to TRBJ1-2. TRBV21-1 is given as a pseudogene. This CDR3 is 12 amino acids long. CDR3 protein: CASSGEINGYTF. The CDR3 coding sequence is TGTGCCAGCAGCGGGGAGATTAATGGCTACACCTTC.

This clone has only one observation. The chain is built from TRBV7-8 and TRBJ2-3; no firm D call. Germline V CDR1 and CDR2: SGHVS, FQNEAQ. V was clipped by 7 bases and J by 1 base, with 12 bases between them. The CDR3 loop spans 14 amino acids. CDR3 in amino acids: CASTPRGGTDTQYF. As DNA, the CDR3 is TGTGCCAGCACCCCTCGCGGAGGCACAGATACGCAGTATTTT.